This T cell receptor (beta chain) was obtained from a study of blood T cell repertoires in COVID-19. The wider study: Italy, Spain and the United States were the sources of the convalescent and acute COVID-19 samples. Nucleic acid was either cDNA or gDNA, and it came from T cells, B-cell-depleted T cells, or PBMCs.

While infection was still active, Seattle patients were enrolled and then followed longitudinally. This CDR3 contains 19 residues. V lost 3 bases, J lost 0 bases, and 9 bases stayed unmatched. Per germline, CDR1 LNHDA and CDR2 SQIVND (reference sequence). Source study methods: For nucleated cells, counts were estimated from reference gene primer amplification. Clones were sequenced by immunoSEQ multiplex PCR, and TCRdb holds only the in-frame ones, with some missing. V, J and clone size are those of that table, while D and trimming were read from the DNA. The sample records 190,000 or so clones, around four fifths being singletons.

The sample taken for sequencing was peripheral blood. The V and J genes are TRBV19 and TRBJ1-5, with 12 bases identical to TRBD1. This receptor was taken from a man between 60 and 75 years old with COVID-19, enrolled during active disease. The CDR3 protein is CASSMVGTGGSSSNQPQHF. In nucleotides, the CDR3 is TGTGCCAGTAGTATGGTCGGGACAGGGGGCTCTAGTAGCAATCAGCCCCAGCATTTT.